The sequence of this TCR beta chain was determined in a study of CD8+ T cells in alopecia areata. Deletions cut 6 bases from V and 0 bases from J, with 12 bases between. This CDR3 spans 14 amino acids. Germline V gene sequence: CDR1 SGDLS, CDR2 YYNGEE. Following extraction, RNA underwent reverse transcription to cDNA, which served as the sequencing template. The protocol was immunoSEQ multiplex PCR, while the TCRdb copy is restricted to in-frame clones and leaves out a portion. The sample lists about 180,000 clones, approximately 65% occurring once. Points on this clone: The target antigen is unknown.

Notes on the study in general: Lesional scalp exceeded normal scalp in clonality, especially in alopecia totalis/universalis. Mice showed TCR sharing more clearly than patients did, possibly owing to HLA.

It was from PBMCs that CD4+ and CD8+ T cells were sorted. The sequencing here drew on CD8+ T cells sorted from blood, taken at week 0. V is TRBV9 and J is TRBJ1-1; TRBD1 is a possible D gene (6 bases). The clonotype originates from a human donor with alopecia areata. The CDR3 is CASTRDTMNTEAFF. CDR3 bases: TGTGCCAGCACCAGGGACACCATGAACACTGAAGCTTTCTTT.